This record looks at one TCR beta chain sequence and its context. Its target is unknown. The source of the sample is a study of PD-1 blockade in classical Hodgkin lymphoma. Points from the study as a whole: The study reported lower baseline TCR diversity in newly diagnosed patients than in healthy donors.

The CDR3 runs 15 residues. Germline CDR1 SNHLY, CDR2 FYNNEI. V lost 6 bases to trimming and J lost 5 bases; unmatched junction nucleotides: 6. The patients all showed relapse after autologous stem cell transplantation, while their brentuximab vedotin exposure varied. Sequencing was performed with immunoSEQ multiplex PCR; in TCRdb, only in-frame clones are kept and a portion is missing. This sample has approximately 50,000 clones, with 88% found just once. This chain links TRBV2 with TRBJ2-3, with TRBD2 identical over 12 bases. This clonotype was obtained from a human donor with classical Hodgkin lymphoma. The source was peripheral blood mononuclear cells (PBMCs), collected before the second cycle of nivolumab. The CDR3 DNA reads TGTGCCAGCAGGAAACTAGCGGGGGGAGGAGATACGCAGTATTTT. This sequence encodes CASRKLAGGGDTQYF. Drawing the rest from reference TRBV2 and TRBJ2-3, the complete variable domain is EPEVTQTPSHQVTQMGQEVILRCVPISNHLYFYWYRQILGQKVEFLVSFYNNEISEKSEIFDDQFSVERPDGSNFTLKIRSTKLEDSAMYFCASRKLAGGGDTQYFGPGTRLTVL.